Following are 10 T cell receptor beta chains from one sample sequenced in a study of technical replicates of blood from a handful of donors. Using immunoSEQ multiplex PCR, the repertoire was profiled, and TCRdb retains in-frame clones only, with some absent. The sample has some 80,000 clones, around 96% seen once; the top ten hold about 0.3%. Sequenced sample: T cells isolated from PBMCs. Receptors were obtained from a human donor in good health.

In its sample, this clone was seen once. This chain links TRBV30 with TRBJ1-3; 9 bases line up with TRBD1. The V segment lost 3 bases and the J segment 4 bases; nucleotides outside the gene matches: 19. The CDR3 length is 19 residues. Germline CDR1 GTSNPN, CDR2 SVGIG (reference sequence). The CDR3: CAWSVPWTGAIVKGNTIYF. The DNA for the CDR3 is TGTGCCTGGAGCGTCCCTTGGACAGGGGCAATCGTAAAAGGAAACACCATATATTTT. The full variable domain, completed using reference TRBV30 and TRBJ1-3, is SQTIHQWPATLVQPVGSPLSLECTVEGTSNPNLYWYRQAAGRGLQLLFYSVGIGQISSEVPQNLSASRPQDRQFILSSKKLLLSDSGFYLCAWSVPWTGAIVKGNTIYFGEGSWLTVV.

The CDR3 DNA is TGCGCCAGCAGCCGCGGGGACCTCACCGGGGAGCTGTTTTTT. Amino acids: CASSRGDLTGELFF. The V gene is TRBV4-3, the J gene TRBJ2-2; weak D call: TRBD2 (6 bases). The germline CDR1 and CDR2 sequences are LGHNA and YSLEER. The CDR3 has 14 residues. Trimming left V 4 bases short and J 4 bases short, with 10 bases between.

This clone was recorded a few times. The chain has TRBV18 and TRBJ1-1, with a possible D match to TRBD1 (6 bases). Trimming cost V 4 bases and J 0 bases, with 12 bases left between them. The germline CDR1 and CDR2 sequences are KGHSH and LQKENI. The CDR3 is made up of 15 amino acids. CDR3 bases: TGTGCCAGCTCACTTTCAGGGACATTGAACACTGAAGCTTTCTTT. Amino acid sequence: CASSLSGTLNTEAFF.

The sample holds many counts of this clone. J is TRBJ2-1 and V is TRBV10-3, with TRBD2 matching over 10 bases. CDR1 ENHRY and CDR2 SYGVKD come from the germline V gene. J lost 3 bases, V lost 4 bases, and 0 bases had no gene match. The CDR3 has 14 residues. The CDR3 sequence is CAISGTSGYNEQFF. The CDR3 bases are TGTGCCATCAGTGGGACTAGCGGCTACAATGAGCAGTTCTTC.

This rearrangement joins TRBV6-6 to TRBJ1-5, with D maybe TRBD1 (6 bases). Looked up from germline, CDR1 is MNHNY and CDR2 is SVGAGI (reference sequence). V lost 5 bases and J 5 bases, leaving 13 bases between the germline ends. This CDR3 contains 14 residues. CDR3 nucleotides: TGTGCCAGCAGTAACAGGGTTTGGGATCAGCCCCAGCATTTT. Protein sequence: CASSNRVWDQPQHF.

The chain couples TRBV11-2 to TRBJ2-1; a possible D gene is TRBD2 (5 bases). Germline CDR1 and CDR2: SGHAT and FQNNGV. The CDR3 length is 12 residues. Trimming removed 0 bases from V and 13 bases from J, with 10 bases in between. The CDR3 nucleotides are TGTGCCAGCAGCTTAGATTACGGGGTACAGTTCTTC. Encoded protein: CASSLDYGVQFF. Full variable domain (remainder filled in from reference TRBV11-2 and TRBJ2-1): EAGVAQSPRYKIIEKRQSVAFWCNPISGHATLYWYQQILGQGPKLLIQFQNNGVVDDSQLPKDRFSAERLKGVDSTLKIQPAKLEDSAVYLCASSLDYGVQFFGPGTRLTVL.

The V gene is TRBV6-5, the J gene TRBJ1-2; tentatively, D is TRBD1 (5 bases). The V gene's germline CDR1 is MNHEY and CDR2 SVGAGI. V was shortened by 5 bases and J by 4 bases, with 14 bases between the two germline ends. This CDR3 region has 14 residues. The CDR3 sequence: CASSELNRGYGYTF. The CDR3 DNA follows: TGTGCCAGCAGTGAGCTAAATAGGGGCTATGGCTACACCTTC.

The rearrangement joins TRBV9 to TRBJ2-2; 9 bases match TRBD2. V lost 4 bases, J lost 4 bases, and 8 bases stayed unmatched. Germline lookup yields CDR1 SGDLS and CDR2 YYNGEE. CDR3 size: 16 residues. This CDR3 is CASSSSGTSLTGELFF. As DNA, the CDR3 is TGTGCCAGCAGCTCCAGTGGGACTAGCCTCACCGGGGAGCTGTTTTTT. The complete variable domain, with remaining parts taken from reference TRBV9 and TRBJ2-2, reads DSGVTQTPKHLITATGQRVTLRCSPRSGDLSVYWYQQSLDQGLQFLIQYYNGEERAKGNILERFSAQQFPDLHSELNLSSLELGDSALYFCASSSSGTSLTGELFFGEGSRLTVL.

The chain combines TRBV9 with TRBJ2-1; 10 bases fit TRBD1. CDR3 size: 15 residues. The germline V gene encodes CDR1 SGDLS and CDR2 YYNGEE. The V and J ends lost 3 bases and 9 bases, in that order; junction bases with no gene match: 9. The CDR3 bases are TGTGCCAGCAGCGAATGGACAGGGGGAACTATTGAGCAGTTCTTC. Protein: CASSEWTGGTIEQFF. The variable domain in full, with the rest retrieved from reference TRBV9 and TRBJ2-1, is DSGVTQTPKHLITATGQRVTLRCSPRSGDLSVYWYQQSLDQGLQFLIQYYNGEERAKGNILERFSAQQFPDLHSELNLSSLELGDSALYFCASSEWTGGTIEQFFGPGTRLTVL.

The chain is built from TRBV11-3 and TRBJ2-1, with 13 positions matching TRBD2. CDR1 is SGHNT and CDR2 is YENEEA in the germline V gene. Germline trimming cut 7 bases from V and 8 bases from J; bases unmatched to any gene: 8. The CDR3 extends over 15 amino acids. The CDR3 DNA reads as TGTGCCAGCAAACCGGGGACTAGCGGGATCGATGAGCAGTTCTTC. The encoded protein is CASKPGTSGIDEQFF.